This T cell receptor beta chain was identified in a study of Graves' ophthalmopathy and Graves' hyperthyroidism. This clonotype was observed many times. J was trimmed by 2 bases and V by 0 bases; bases with no gene match: 1. Germline V lookup: CDR1 SGHKS, CDR2 YYEKEE (reference sequence). The CDR3 is made up of 14 amino acids. Amplification of the TCR beta CDR3 regions used RNA transcripts (as template). HTBI primers served in a first-round RT-PCR, which a second-round multiplex PCR followed. TCRdb processed the multiplex PCR reads anew with MiXCR; each CDR3 protein has one entry. The profile covers 500,000 to 800,000 distinct CDR3 sequences, with roughly 39% appearing a single time and 3% to 3.5% taken by the ten largest. Each donor who had ophthalmopathy showed moderate-to-severe activity, a CAS of ≥3, a NOSPECS of ≥4, and a duration under 3 months. Patients with other autoimmune diseases, uncontrolled infections, pregnancy or lactation were excluded. PBMCs were isolated from an approximately 10 ml sample of fresh peripheral blood.

Sequencing was done on a sample of peripheral blood. The clonotype originates from an adult man with Graves' ophthalmopathy. The chain couples TRBV5-5 to TRBJ2-5; 7 bases line up with TRBD2. As DNA, the CDR3 is TGTGCCAGCAGCTTGGAGCGGGGTCAAGAGACCCAGTACTTC. Protein product: CASSLERGQETQYF.